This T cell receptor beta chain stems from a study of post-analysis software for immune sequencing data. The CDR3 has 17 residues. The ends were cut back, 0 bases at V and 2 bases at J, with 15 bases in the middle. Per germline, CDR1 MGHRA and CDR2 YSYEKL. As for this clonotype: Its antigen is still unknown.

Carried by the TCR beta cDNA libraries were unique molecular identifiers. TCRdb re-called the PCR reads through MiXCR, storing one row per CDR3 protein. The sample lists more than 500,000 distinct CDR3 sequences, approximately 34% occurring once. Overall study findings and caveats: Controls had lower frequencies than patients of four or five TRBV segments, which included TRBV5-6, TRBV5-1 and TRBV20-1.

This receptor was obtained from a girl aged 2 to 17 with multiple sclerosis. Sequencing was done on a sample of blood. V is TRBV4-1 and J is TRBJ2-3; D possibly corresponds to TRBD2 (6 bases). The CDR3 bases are TGCGCCAGCAGCCAAGATGGGCTAGCGTTCATCACAGATACGCAGTATTTT. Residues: CASSQDGLAFITDTQYF.